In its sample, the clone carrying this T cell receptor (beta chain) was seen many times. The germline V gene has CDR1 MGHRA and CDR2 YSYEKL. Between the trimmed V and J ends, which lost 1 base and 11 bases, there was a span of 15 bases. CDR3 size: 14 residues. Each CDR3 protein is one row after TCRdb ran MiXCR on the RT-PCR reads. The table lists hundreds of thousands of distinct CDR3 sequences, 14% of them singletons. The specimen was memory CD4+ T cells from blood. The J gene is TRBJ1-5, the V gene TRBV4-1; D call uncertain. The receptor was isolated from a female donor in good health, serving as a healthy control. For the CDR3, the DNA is TGCGCCAGCAGCCAAGGAACGGACCCTAGGACCCAGCATTTT. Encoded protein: CASSQGTDPRTQHF.